The 20 T cell receptor beta chains presented below share a single source sample, sequenced in a study of human T cells and chemical hapten exposure. Each CDR3 protein gets one entry after TCRdb re-called the RACE reads with MiXCR. The table has tens of thousands of distinct CDR3 sequences, roughly 10% seen once. Sample time point: patch test 2, 6 weeks after DPC sensitization. Treatment described: therapeutic diphenylcyclopropenone sensitization with weekly scalp DPC. Sequenced here: whole blood, sampled in connection with sensitization to the hapten diphenylcyclopropenone (DPC). The source of these receptors is a woman aged 30 to 39 with alopecia areata. Some clones in this sample may be carry-over from other donors' samples.

The chain couples TRBV20-1 to TRBJ1-4; the D gene is possibly TRBD1 (6 bases). Between the trimmed V and J ends, which lost 6 bases and 4 bases, there was a span of 15 bases. Germline V gene sequence: CDR1 DFQATT, CDR2 SNEGSKA (reference sequence). This CDR3 has 14 residues. CDR3 coding DNA: TGCAGTGCCAAGGGAGGCAGGGGTAATGAAAAACTGTTTTTT. This translates into CSAKGGRGNEKLFF.

This clonotype was seen more than once but under ten times. V is TRBV4-3 and J is TRBJ1-1; D is undetermined. The CDR3 is made up of 16 amino acids. V was pared by 1 base and J by 1 base, with 13 bases between. Germline assignment: CDR1 LGHNA and CDR2 YSLEER. The CDR3: CASSQGVSWENTEAFF. The CDR3 DNA follows: TGCGCCAGCAGCCAAGGAGTATCGTGGGAGAACACTGAAGCTTTCTTT.

This clonotype was detected ten times or more. This chain joins TRBV5-1 and TRBJ2-5; unclear D gene. The CDR3 has 15 amino acids. V was trimmed by 0 bases and J by 1 base, leaving 10 bases between them. The V gene's germline CDR1 is SGHRS and CDR2 YFSETQ. Written as DNA, the CDR3 is TGCGCCAGCAGCTTGGTGCTATATGGCCAAGAGACCCAGTACTTC. Its protein is CASSLVLYGQETQYF.

The table lists this clonotype with many counts. V usage is TRBV30 and J usage is TRBJ2-7, with D possibly TRBD2 on 5 matching bases. V gave up 1 base and J gave up 2 bases, with 6 bases separating them. Per germline, CDR1 GTSNPN and CDR2 SVGIG (reference sequence). CDR3 length: 12 residues. CDR3: CAWSGGPYEQYF. DNA for the CDR3: TGTGCCTGGAGTGGAGGGCCCTACGAGCAGTACTTC.

This clonotype was seen at least ten times. The rearrangement uses TRBV29-1 and TRBJ2-5; D might be TRBD2 (6 bases). V was shortened by 3 bases and J by 7 bases, with 6 bases between the two germline ends. Germline-derived CDR1 and CDR2 are SQVTM and ANQGSEA. The length of the CDR3 is 10 residues. The CDR3 protein is CSVEEGTQYF. CDR3 DNA sequence: TGCAGCGTTGAGGAGGGGACCCAGTACTTC. The whole variable domain, filled in from reference TRBV29-1 and TRBJ2-5, reads SAVISQKPSRDICQRGTSLTIQCQVDSQVTMMFWYRQQPGQSLTLIATANQGSEATYESGFVIDKFPISRPNLTFSTLTVSNMSPEDSSIYLCSVEEGTQYFGPGTRLLVL.

The rearrangement links TRBV2 to TRBJ1-5; tentatively, D is TRBD1 (5 bases). There are 16 residues in the CDR3. Per the germline V gene, CDR1 is SNHLY and CDR2 is FYNNEI. Trimming took 3 bases from V and 3 from J, leaving 15 bases between them. The CDR3 DNA reads as TGTGCCAGCAGTGAGTTGGGTATCGGGGCCAATCAGCCCCAGCATTTT. Amino acids: CASSELGIGANQPQHF.

The V and J genes are TRBV12-3 or TRBV12-4 and TRBJ2-3; TRBD2 matches 7 bases. V trimming: 6 bases; J trimming: 2 bases; junction bases outside the gene matches: 5. This CDR3 region has 14 residues. The DNA of the CDR3 is TGTGCCAGCAGCCAGCGGGGATCCACAGATACGCAGTATTTT. Its protein is CASSQRGSTDTQYF.

This clonotype was seen repeatedly, ten times or more. The chain is built from TRBV18 and TRBJ1-6; D is ambiguous. CDR1 and CDR2 from the germline V gene are KGHSH and LQKENI. Trimming removed 6 bases at V and 7 bases at J, with 19 bases between. This CDR3 is built from 16 residues. The chain's CDR3 is CASSRTEGRANSPLHF. The DNA for the CDR3 is TGTGCCAGCTCCCGCACGGAAGGGAGAGCGAATTCACCCCTCCACTTT.

This clonotype was seen repeatedly, ten times or more. The V gene is TRBV6-5, the J gene TRBJ2-7; 11 nucleotides line up with TRBD2. CDR3 length: 16 residues. V trimming: 0 bases; J trimming: 4 bases; junction bases outside the gene matches: 5. Germline V lookup: CDR1 MNHEY, CDR2 SVGAGI. In nucleotides, the CDR3 is TGTGCCAGCAGTTACTCTGGGACTAGCGGAGCTTACGAGCAGTACTTC. It encodes CASSYSGTSGAYEQYF.

This chain connects TRBV7-2 to TRBJ2-5; D remains unclear. The CDR3 spans 13 residues. V was clipped by 5 bases and J by 3 bases, with 10 bases between them. Germline CDR1 and CDR2: SGHTA and FQGNSA. The CDR3, as DNA: TGTGCCAGCAGCCGAAGAACCAAAGAGACCCAGTACTTC. Amino acid sequence: CASSRRTKETQYF.

This clonotype came up a few times. V gene TRBV11-3 combines with J gene TRBJ1-1; D gene uncertain. The CDR3 totals 15 residues. CDR1 is SGHNT, CDR2 YENEEA, per germline. V lost 4 bases and J 6 bases, leaving 18 bases between the germline ends. CDR3 region: CASSSPPPRGAEAFF. CDR3 nucleotide sequence: TGTGCCAGCAGCTCCCCCCCGCCTCGAGGCGCTGAAGCTTTCTTT. The variable domain in full, completed from reference TRBV11-3 and TRBJ1-1, reads EAGVVQSPRYKIIEKKQPVAFWCNPISGHNTLYWYLQNLGQGPELLIRYENEEAVDDSQLPKDRFSAERLKGVDSTLKIQPAELGDSAVYLCASSSPPPRGAEAFFGQGTRLTVV.

This clonotype was detected a few times. The chain is built from TRBV20-1 and TRBJ1-2; a weak D match, TRBD1 (5 bases). This CDR3 is 13 amino acids long. Trimming stripped 2 bases from V and 4 bases from J, with 11 bases between. Germline V gene data show CDR1 as DFQATT and CDR2 as SNEGSKA (reference sequence). The CDR3 bases are TGCAGTGCTAGAAACATGGACACCTATGGCTACACCTTC. It is translated as CSARNMDTYGYTF.

This clonotype appeared many times. The V and J genes are TRBV12-3 or TRBV12-4 and TRBJ2-3; 10 bases agree with TRBD2. Losses at the gene ends were 5 bases for V and 2 bases for J; bases not matched to a gene: 4. The CDR3 runs to 15 residues. This chain's CDR3 is CASSRTSGNTDTQYF. DNA of the CDR3: TGTGCCAGCAGTCGGACTAGCGGTAACACAGATACGCAGTATTTT.

This clonotype was observed a few times. The genes are TRBV9 and TRBJ1-5, with unresolved D. Germline V gene data show CDR1 as SGDLS and CDR2 as YYNGEE. The CDR3 is 14 amino acids. V shed 4 bases and J shed 4 bases, with 12 bases lying between them. The CDR3 DNA reads as TGTGCCAGCAGCCTAGGGCCCATAAATCAGCCCCAGCATTTT. Translating it yields CASSLGPINQPQHF. The full variable domain, its missing parts supplied by reference TRBV9 and TRBJ1-5, is DSGVTQTPKHLITATGQRVTLRCSPRSGDLSVYWYQQSLDQGLQFLIQYYNGEERAKGNILERFSAQQFPDLHSELNLSSLELGDSALYFCASSLGPINQPQHFGDGTRLSIL.

The table lists this clonotype with many counts. The V gene is TRBV24-1, the J gene TRBJ1-1; 8 bases line up with TRBD1. The CDR3 loop spans 13 amino acids. From germline, CDR1 is KGHDR and CDR2 SFDVKD. The junction had 5 bases not matched to a gene; V was cut back by 7 bases and J by 5 bases. CDR3 loop: CATRTTGETEAFF. The DNA for the CDR3 is TGTGCCACCAGGACGACAGGGGAAACTGAAGCTTTCTTT.

This clonotype was counted a few times. V and J are TRBV20-1 and TRBJ2-7, with TRBD1 matching 9 bases. V lost 3 bases and J lost 4; bases outside the gene matches: 4. The CDR3 covers 13 residues. Germline V CDR1 and CDR2: DFQATT, SNEGSKA (reference sequence). The CDR3 sequence is CSASAQGAYEQYF. In nucleotides, the CDR3 is TGCAGTGCTAGCGCACAGGGGGCTTACGAGCAGTACTTC.

Points on this clonotype: Since a much larger clone is just one base distant, this may be a read error. The chain is built from TRBV5-1 and TRBJ1-4; tentatively, D is TRBD1 (6 bases). This CDR3 contains 14 residues. The germline V gene encodes CDR1 SGHRS and CDR2 YFSETQ. The CDR3, as DNA: TGCGCCAGCAGCCTCCGGGACAAGGATGAAAAACTGTCTTTT. Translated: CASSLRDKDEKLSF. Combining the CDR3 with reference TRBV5-1 and TRBJ1-4 gives the whole variable domain KAGVTQTPRYLIKTRGQQVTLSCSPISGHRSVSWYQQTPGQGLQFLFEYFSETQRNKGNFPGRFSGRQFSNSRSEMNVSTLELGDSALYLCASSLRDKDEKLSFGSGTQLSVL.

This clonotype was counted only a few times. The chain combines TRBV20-1 with TRBJ1-5; 7 bases are a match to TRBD1. V shed 1 base, J shed 2 bases, and the junction held 2 bases outside the gene matches. The CDR3 is made up of 14 amino acids. The germline V gene encodes CDR1 DFQATT and CDR2 SNEGSKA (reference sequence). CDR3 in DNA: TGCAGTGCTAGAGTGGGGACAGGCAATCAGCCCCAGCATTTT. It is translated as CSARVGTGNQPQHF.

This clonotype was seen at least ten times. This chain links TRBV7-2 with TRBJ1-5; D possibly corresponds to TRBD1 (5 bases). In germline, CDR1 is SGHTA, CDR2 FQGNSA. This CDR3 is built from 14 residues. V was cut by 3 bases and J by 5 bases, with 11 bases left in between. In DNA, the CDR3 is TGTGCCAGCAGCTTCTCCAGGGACCATCAGCCCCAGCATTTT. The encoded protein is CASSFSRDHQPQHF.

J is TRBJ2-1 and V is TRBV7-2; 9 bases are shared with TRBD1. This CDR3 is 15 amino acids long. Germline-derived CDR1 and CDR2 are SGHTA and FQGNSA. Trimming took 5 bases from V and 3 from J; bases not matched to a gene: 5. The chain's CDR3 is CASSAPGQGYNEQFF. CDR3 nucleotide sequence: TGTGCCAGCAGCGCGCCGGGACAGGGCTACAATGAGCAGTTCTTC.